This TCR beta chain derives from a study of control samples from healthy donors and cancer patients. This clone was recorded only once. The repertoire was sequenced with immunoSEQ multiplex PCR; TCRdb's copy has only in-frame clones and lacks some. Of about 89,000 clones in the sample, around nine tenths were seen once. The CDR3 length is 15 residues. Looked up from germline, CDR1 is SNHLY and CDR2 is FYNNEI. V was pared by 7 bases and J by 6 bases, with 10 bases of the junction left unmatched. The genes are TRBV2 and TRBJ2-7; 12 bases align to TRBD2. The sequenced sample was blood. The TCR was taken from a man aged 25 to 45 in good health. DNA for the CDR3: TGTGCCAGCATGTTACTAGCGGGGGGTTTGGGCGAGCAGTACTTC. Translating gives CASMLLAGGLGEQYF. Based on the CDR3 plus reference TRBV2 and TRBJ2-7, the full variable domain is EPEVTQTPSHQVTQMGQEVILRCVPISNHLYFYWYRQILGQKVEFLVSFYNNEISEKSEIFDDQFSVERPDGSNFTLKIRSTKLEDSAMYFCASMLLAGGLGEQYFGPGTRLTVT.